This T cell receptor (beta chain) was recorded in a study of cytomegalovirus exposure and HLA in healthy donors. Study-level information: Out of 170 million or so T cells, an earlier analysis found fewer than 140 million unique TCR beta sequences in total. Of all 400 or so donors who were genotyped, roughly 81% belonged to the Caucasian-associated ancestry cluster.

Study observations and caveats: In an earlier analysis, about 87% or about 30%: the productive usage of most TCR beta V segments. A later analysis found TCR association rates differed by HLA locus, highest for DRB1 and lowest for HLA-C.

Germline CDR1 is SQVTM and CDR2 is ANQGSEA. V shed 5 bases, J shed 5 bases, and the junction held 5 bases outside the gene matches. The CDR3 consists of 13 residues. 60 Vbeta and 13 Jbeta primers were used in PCR. Clones were sequenced by immunoSEQ multiplex PCR, and TCRdb holds only the in-frame ones, with some missing. The sample yields around 150,000 clones, about four fifths seen once. With regard to this clone: The antigen remains unidentified.

Sequencing used PBMCs. The sequence derives from a woman between 50 and 59 years old in good health and CMV-seronegative. This rearrangement joins TRBV29-1 to TRBJ2-3, with 9 bases identical to TRBD2. CDR3: CSVPLAGIDTQYF. The CDR3 DNA is TGCAGCGTTCCCCTAGCGGGGATAGATACGCAGTATTTT.